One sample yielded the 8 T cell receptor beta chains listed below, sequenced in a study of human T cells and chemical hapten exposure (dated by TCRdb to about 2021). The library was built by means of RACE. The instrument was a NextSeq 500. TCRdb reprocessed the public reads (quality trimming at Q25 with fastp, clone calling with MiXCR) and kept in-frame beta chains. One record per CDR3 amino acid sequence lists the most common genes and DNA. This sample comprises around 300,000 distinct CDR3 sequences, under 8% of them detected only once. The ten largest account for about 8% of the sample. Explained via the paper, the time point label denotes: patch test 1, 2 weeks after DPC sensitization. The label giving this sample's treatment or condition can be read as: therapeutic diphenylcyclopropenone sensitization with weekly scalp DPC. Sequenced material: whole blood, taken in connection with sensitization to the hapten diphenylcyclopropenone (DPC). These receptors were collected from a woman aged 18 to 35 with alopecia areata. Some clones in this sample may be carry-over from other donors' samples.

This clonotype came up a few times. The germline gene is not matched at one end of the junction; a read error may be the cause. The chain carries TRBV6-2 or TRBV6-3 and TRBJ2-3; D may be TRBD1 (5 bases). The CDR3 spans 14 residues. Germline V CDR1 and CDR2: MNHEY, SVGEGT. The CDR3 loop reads CASSYSDSRDTQYF. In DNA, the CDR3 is TGTGCCAGCAGTTACTCAGACAGCAGAGATACGCAGTATTTT.

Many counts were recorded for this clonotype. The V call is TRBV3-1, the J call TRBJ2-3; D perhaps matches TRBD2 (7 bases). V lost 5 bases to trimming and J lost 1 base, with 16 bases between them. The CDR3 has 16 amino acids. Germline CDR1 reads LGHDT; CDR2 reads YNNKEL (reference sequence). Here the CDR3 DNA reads TGTGCCAGCAGCTCCCACCGGGGGGCCGGCACAGATACGCAGTATTTT. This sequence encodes CASSSHRGAGTDTQYF.

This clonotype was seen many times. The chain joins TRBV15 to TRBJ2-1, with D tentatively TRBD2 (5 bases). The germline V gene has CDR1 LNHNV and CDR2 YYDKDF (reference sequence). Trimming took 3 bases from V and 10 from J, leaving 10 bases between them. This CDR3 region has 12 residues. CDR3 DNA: TGTGCCACCAGCAGGTGGTCGGGGGAGCAGTTCTTC. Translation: CATSRWSGEQFF.

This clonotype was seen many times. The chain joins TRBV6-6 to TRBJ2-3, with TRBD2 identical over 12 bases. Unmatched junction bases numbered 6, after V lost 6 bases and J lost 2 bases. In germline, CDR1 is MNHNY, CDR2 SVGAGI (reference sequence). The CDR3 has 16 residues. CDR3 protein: CASSLTSGGPTDTQYF. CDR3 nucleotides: TGTGCCAGCAGCCTAACTAGCGGGGGGCCCACAGATACGCAGTATTTT.

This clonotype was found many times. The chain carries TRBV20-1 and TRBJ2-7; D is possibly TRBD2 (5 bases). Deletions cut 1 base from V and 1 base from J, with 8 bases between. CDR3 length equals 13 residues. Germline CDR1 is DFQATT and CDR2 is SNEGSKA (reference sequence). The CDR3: CSARVAGSYEQYF. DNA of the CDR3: TGCAGTGCTAGAGTCGCGGGTTCCTACGAGCAGTACTTC.

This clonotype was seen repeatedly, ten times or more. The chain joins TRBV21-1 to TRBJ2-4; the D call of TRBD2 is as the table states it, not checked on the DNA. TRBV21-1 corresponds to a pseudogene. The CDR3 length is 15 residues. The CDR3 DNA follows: TGTGCCAGCAGCAAGGACTACCTAGCCAAAAACATTCAGTACTTC. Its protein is CASSKDYLAKNIQYF.

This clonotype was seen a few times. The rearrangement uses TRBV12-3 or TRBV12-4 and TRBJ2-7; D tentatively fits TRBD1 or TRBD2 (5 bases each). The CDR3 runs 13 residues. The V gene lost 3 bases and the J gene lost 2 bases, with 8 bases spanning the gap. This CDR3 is CASSLGVPYEQYF. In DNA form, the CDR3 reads TGTGCCAGCAGTTTGGGGGTACCCTACGAGCAGTACTTC.

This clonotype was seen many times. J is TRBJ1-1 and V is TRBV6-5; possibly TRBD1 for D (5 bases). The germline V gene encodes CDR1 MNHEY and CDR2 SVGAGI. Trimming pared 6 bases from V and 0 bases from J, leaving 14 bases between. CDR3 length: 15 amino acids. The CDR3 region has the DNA TGTGCCAGCAGACCTAAACAGGTCATGAACACTGAAGCTTTCTTT. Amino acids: CASRPKQVMNTEAFF.